A selection of T cell receptor beta chains follows, all from one sample in a study of cytomegalovirus exposure and HLA in healthy donors. Sequenced by immunoSEQ multiplex PCR; TCRdb stores in-frame clones only, minus some. Of 110,000 to 150,000 clones detected, about 71% appear once; the ten largest clones hold roughly 2%. The sequencing input was PBMCs. These receptor sequences come from a woman aged 60-75 years in good health and CMV-seropositive. The CDR3 runs from the conserved cysteine through the conserved F or W. D genes are given only for firm matches. Clone size is shown for a subset of rows, as once, few, many or a class of expanded clone.

clone size	D gene	V gene	J gene	CDR3 DNA	CDR3 protein
NA	TRBD2	TRBV19	TRBJ2-3	TGTGCCAGTAGTTCGGGACTAGCGGGAGGTTTGGATACGCAGTATTTT	CASSSGLAGGLDTQYF
NA	TRBD2	TRBV27	TRBJ2-7	TGTGCCAGCCGTACATTAGCGGGAGCCTACGAGCAGTACTTC	CASRTLAGAYEQYF
NA	NA	TRBV6-5	TRBJ1-3	TGTGCCAGCAGCACAGTTCGCTCTGGAAACACCATATATTTT	CASSTVRSGNTIYF
few	NA	TRBV27	TRBJ1-1	TGTGCCAGCAGTTCCTGGGGGGTTTTGAACACTGAAGCTTTCTTT	CASSSWGVLNTEAFF
NA	NA	TRBV28	TRBJ2-7	TGTGCCAGCGGTGGGTTAGCGTCGGGGGAGCAGTACTTC	CASGGLASGEQYF
few	TRBD1	TRBV28	TRBJ2-7	TGTGCCAGCAGTAGACAGGGGGTTCGCAACGAGCAGTACTTC	CASSRQGVRNEQYF
NA	NA	TRBV4-2	TRBJ2-7	TGTGCCAGCAGCCCGGACTTAAGCTCCTACGAGCAGTACTTC	CASSPDLSSYEQYF
NA	TRBD2	TRBV28	TRBJ2-2	TGTGCCAGCAAAGGGGGACTAGCAGGATCCGGGGAGCTGTTTTTT	CASKGGLAGSGELFF
few	NA	TRBV6-1	TRBJ1-2	TGTGCCAGCAGTGAGGGTCGGGTATGGGGCTACACCTTC	CASSEGRVWGYTF
NA	TRBD2	TRBV7-2	TRBJ2-7	TGTGCCAGCAGCTTAGTTGTGCTAGCGGGGAACGAGCAGTACTTC	CASSLVVLAGNEQYF
few	TRBD1	TRBV5-1	TRBJ1-4	TGCGCCAGCAGCTCCCGGACAGGGGTGGAAAAACTGTTTTTT	CASSSRTGVEKLFF
NA	TRBD1	TRBV9	TRBJ1-1	TGTGCCAGCAGCCGGGACAGGAACACTGAAGCTTTCTTT	CASSRDRNTEAFF
NA	NA	TRBV30	TRBJ1-5	TGTGCCTGGAGTGTAGGGGCCAGGGATCAGCCCCAGCATTTT	CAWSVGARDQPQHF
NA	TRBD2	TRBV2	TRBJ2-3	TGTGCCAGCAGTGACGGGACTAGCGGGAGGTGGGATACGCAGTATTTT	CASSDGTSGRWDTQYF
NA	TRBD1	TRBV5-1	TRBJ2-1	TGCGCCAGCAGCTTGGGAGCCGGGACAGGGTACAATGAGCAGCTCTTC	CASSLGAGTGYNEQLF
once	NA	TRBV29-1	TRBJ2-2	TGCAGCGTTGAAGTCGGAAGGGGCGGCGGGGAGCTGTTTTTT	CSVEVGRGGGELFF
NA	TRBD1	TRBV5-6	TRBJ2-1	TGTGCCAGCAGCCCTCGGACAGGGGGGTCCTACAATGAGCAGTTCTTC	CASSPRTGGSYNEQFF
NA	NA	TRBV7-9	TRBJ2-7	TGTGCCAGCAGCTTCGGGGGAAGCTCCTACGAGCAGTACTTC	CASSFGGSSYEQYF
NA	TRBD2	TRBV9	TRBJ2-3	TGTGCCAGCAGCGTAGGCCTAGCGGGAGGAAGAGATACGCAGTATTTT	CASSVGLAGGRDTQYF
NA	NA	TRBV28	TRBJ2-7	TGTGCCAGCAGCCCCACTAGATTTGGGCAGTACTTC	CASSPTRFGQYF
NA	TRBD2	TRBV28	TRBJ2-7	TGTGCCAGCAGTTCCGGACTAGCGGGACCTTCCTACGAGCAGTACTTC	CASSSGLAGPSYEQYF
NA	TRBD1	TRBV28	TRBJ2-7	TGTGCCAGCAGTTTTAATGGCGTCGGGACAGGGGGTTACGAGCAGTACTTC	CASSFNGVGTGGYEQYF
NA	TRBD1	TRBV28	TRBJ1-2	TGTGCCAGCACCACAGGGGCCCACTACACCTTC	CASTTGAHYTF
NA	TRBD2	TRBV7-7	TRBJ2-3	TGTGCTAGCAGCTTAGCGGGCGGGAGGGCCCCAGATACGCAGTATTTT	CASSLAGGRAPDTQYF
NA	NA	TRBV9	TRBJ1-1	TGTGCCAGCAGCGTAGATCCGGGATCGAACACTGAAGCTTTCTTT	CASSVDPGSNTEAFF
NA	NA	TRBV5-1	TRBJ1-5	TGCGCCAGCAGCTCGAAAGGGGCGCGGGGGGAACGGCCCCAGCATTTT	CASSSKGARGERPQHF
once	NA	TRBV2	TRBJ2-2	TGTGCCATCGGGGGGCAGGAGGGCACCGGGGAGCTGTTTTTT	CAIGGQEGTGELFF
NA	NA	TRBV28	TRBJ1-4	TGTGCCAGCAGACAGGGAGTTGAAAAACTGTTTTTT	CASRQGVEKLFF
NA	NA	TRBV2	TRBJ1-3	TGTGCCAGCAGTGACAGGGGAAACACCATATATTTT	CASSDRGNTIYF
NA	TRBD2	TRBV28	TRBJ2-1	TGTGCCAGCAGTTCCGGACTAGCGGGACAATACAATGAGCAGTTCTTC	CASSSGLAGQYNEQFF
once	NA	TRBV7-8	TRBJ2-1	TGTGCCAGCAGCTTTCTCCCCAGGGGACAATCTAATGAGCAGTTCTTC	CASSFLPRGQSNEQFF
NA	TRBD1	TRBV5-1	TRBJ1-5	TGCGCCAGCAGCTTTGGTACAGGGGGCGAGCCCCAGCATTTT	CASSFGTGGEPQHF
NA	TRBD1	TRBV18	TRBJ2-3	TGTGCCAGCTCACCACCGACAGGGACAGATACGCAGTATTTT	CASSPPTGTDTQYF
NA	TRBD1	TRBV9	TRBJ2-2	TGTGCCAGTACAGGGGGCCGGTACACCGGGGAGCTGTTTTTT	CASTGGRYTGELFF
NA	TRBD1	TRBV5-1	TRBJ2-2	TGCGCCAGCAGGCTGGGACAGGGTGACACCGGGGAGCTGTTTTTT	CASRLGQGDTGELFF
NA	NA	TRBV5-1	TRBJ1-1	TGCGCCAGCGAGGTGGGGGGATCAAACACTGAAGCTTTCTTT	CASEVGGSNTEAFF
NA	NA	TRBV28	TRBJ1-4	TGTGCCAGCAGTTTAAGGCAGGGACTGCACGAAAAACTGTTTTTT	CASSLRQGLHEKLFF
few	NA	TRBV25-1	TRBJ1-1	TGTGCCAGCAGTGAATTGATTTACGGAGGGAGGAGCACTGAAGCTTTCTTT	CASSELIYGGRSTEAFF
NA	NA	TRBV5-4	TRBJ1-2	TGTGCCAGCAGCTCTGGCAGGGGCGGCTATGGCTACACCTTC	CASSSGRGGYGYTF
NA	TRBD2	TRBV4-1	TRBJ2-7	TGCGCCAGCAGCCCCACGGGGGGCGAGCAGTACTTC	CASSPTGGEQYF
few	NA	TRBV10-2	TRBJ2-7	TGCGCCAGCAGAGACAGGAAGACCTACGAGCAGTACTTC	CASRDRKTYEQYF
NA	NA	TRBV9	TRBJ2-2	TGTGCCAGCAGCGTAGCTTCTAGGACAAACACCGGGGAGCTGTTTTTT	CASSVASRTNTGELFF
NA	NA	TRBV9	TRBJ2-3	TGTGCCAGCAGCGGGAACAGAGTCACAGATACGCAGTATTTT	CASSGNRVTDTQYF
NA	NA	TRBV27	TRBJ2-2	TGTGCCAGCAGTTTAGTAGGGGGCGGGGAGCTGTTTTTT	CASSLVGGGELFF
NA	TRBD1	TRBV7-7	TRBJ2-7	TGTGCCAGCAGCCCGGGACAGGGGCAGTACGAGCAGTACTTC	CASSPGQGQYEQYF
NA	TRBD1	TRBV15	TRBJ1-4	TGTGCCACCAGCAGGGCCCGGGACAGGGTCCATTTT	CATSRARDRVHF
few	NA	TRBV29-1	TRBJ2-5	TGCAGCGTTGCCCCAGTGGGAGTTAGTGAGACCCAGTACTTC	CSVAPVGVSETQYF
few	TRBD1	TRBV28	TRBJ2-2	TGTGCCAGCAGTTTCCTGGGACAGGGGATCACCGGGGAGCTGTTTTTT	CASSFLGQGITGELFF
NA	NA	TRBV10-1	TRBJ2-3	TGCGCCAGCAGTGAATCAGCGATTAGCACAGATACGCAGTATTTT	CASSESAISTDTQYF
NA	TRBD1	TRBV6-1	TRBJ1-6	TGTGCCAGCAGTGGGGGACAGTATAATTCACCCCTCCACTTT	CASSGGQYNSPLHF
NA	NA	TRBV28	TRBJ1-2	TGTGCCAGCAGTTTACAGGTCACTAACTATGGCTACACCTTC	CASSLQVTNYGYTF
NA	TRBD1	TRBV6-6	TRBJ1-1	TGTGCCAGCAGGCCTCTATTGGGACAGGGCGCTGAAGCTTTCTTT	CASRPLLGQGAEAFF
NA	TRBD1	TRBV2	TRBJ2-3	TGTGCCGGTAGCCTACGACAGGGGGCGACAGATACGCAGTATTTT	CAGSLRQGATDTQYF
NA	NA	TRBV23-1	TRBJ2-1	TGCGCCAGCCAAGACTGGAGCTCCTACAATGAGCAGTTCTTC	CASQDWSSYNEQFF
few	TRBD1	TRBV28	TRBJ1-2	TGTGCCAGCAGTCCGACAACAGGGGAAGGCTACACCTTC	CASSPTTGEGYTF
NA	NA	TRBV28	TRBJ1-2	TGTGCCAGCAGTTTATGGGCGGGAAAAGGCTACACCTTC	CASSLWAGKGYTF
NA	TRBD2	TRBV5-4	TRBJ2-1	TGTGCCAGCAGCTTCGGGGGTCGGGGGACTAGCGGGCTTACCTACAATGAGCAGTTCTTC	CASSFGGRGTSGLTYNEQFF
NA	NA	TRBV5-6	TRBJ2-7	TGTGCCAGCAGCTTGGTCCCAGGAATCGAGCAGTACTTC	CASSLVPGIEQYF
NA	TRBD2	TRBV30	TRBJ2-3	TGTGCCTGGAGTAACCCCCGGGGGGGTAGCACAGATACGCAGTATTTT	CAWSNPRGGSTDTQYF